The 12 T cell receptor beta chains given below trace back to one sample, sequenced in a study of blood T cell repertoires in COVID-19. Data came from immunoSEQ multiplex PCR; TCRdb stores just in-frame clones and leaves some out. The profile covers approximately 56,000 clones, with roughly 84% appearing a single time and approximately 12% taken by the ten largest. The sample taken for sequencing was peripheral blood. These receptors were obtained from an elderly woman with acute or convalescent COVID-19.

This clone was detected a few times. CDR3 nucleotide sequence: TGTGCCAGCAGGGATGGACGGGGAGGTCCCCTCCACTTT. This sequence encodes CASRDGRGGPLHF. The V gene is TRBV2, the J gene TRBJ1-6; no clear D gene. V lost 6 bases to trimming and J lost 13 bases, with 16 bases between them. Germline CDR1 is SNHLY and CDR2 is FYNNEI. The CDR3 totals 13 residues.

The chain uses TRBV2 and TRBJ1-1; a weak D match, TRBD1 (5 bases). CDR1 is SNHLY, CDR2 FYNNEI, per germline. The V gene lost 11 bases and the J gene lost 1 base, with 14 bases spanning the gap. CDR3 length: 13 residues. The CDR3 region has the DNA TGTGCCGGGACTGGGACGGGGAACACTGAAGCTTTCTTT. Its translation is CAGTGTGNTEAFF.

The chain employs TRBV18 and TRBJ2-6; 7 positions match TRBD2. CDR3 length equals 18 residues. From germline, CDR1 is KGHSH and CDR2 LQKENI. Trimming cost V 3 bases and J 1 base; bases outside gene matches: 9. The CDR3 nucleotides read TGTGCCAGCTCACCCGGGACGGGAGGCTCGTCTGGGGCCAACGTCCTGACTTTC. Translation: CASSPGTGGSSGANVLTF.

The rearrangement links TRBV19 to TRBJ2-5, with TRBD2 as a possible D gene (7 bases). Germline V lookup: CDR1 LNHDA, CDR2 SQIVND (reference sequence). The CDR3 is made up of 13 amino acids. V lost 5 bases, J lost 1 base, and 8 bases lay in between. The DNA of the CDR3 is TGTGCCAGTAGTCGGGGGGCCCAAGAGACCCAGTACTTC. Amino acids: CASSRGAQETQYF. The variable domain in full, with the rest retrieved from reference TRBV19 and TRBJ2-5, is DGGITQSPKYLFRKEGQNVTLSCEQNLNHDAMYWYRQDPGQGLRLIYYSQIVNDFQKGDIAEGYSVSREKKESFPLTVTSAQKNPTAFYLCASSRGAQETQYFGPGTRLLVL.

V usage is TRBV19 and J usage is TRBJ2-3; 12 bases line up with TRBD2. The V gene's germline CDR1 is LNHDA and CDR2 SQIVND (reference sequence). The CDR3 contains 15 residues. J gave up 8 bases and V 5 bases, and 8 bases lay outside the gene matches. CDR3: CASSAPSGGAVTQYF. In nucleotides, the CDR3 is TGTGCCAGTAGTGCGCCTAGCGGGGGGGCCGTTACGCAGTATTTT.

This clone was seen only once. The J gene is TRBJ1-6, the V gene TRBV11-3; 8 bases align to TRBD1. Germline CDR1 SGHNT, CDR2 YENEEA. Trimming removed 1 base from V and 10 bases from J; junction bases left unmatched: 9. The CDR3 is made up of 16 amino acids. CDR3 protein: CASSLAGQGFRSPLHF. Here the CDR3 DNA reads TGTGCCAGCAGCTTAGCCGGACAGGGATTTCGGTCACCCCTCCACTTT.

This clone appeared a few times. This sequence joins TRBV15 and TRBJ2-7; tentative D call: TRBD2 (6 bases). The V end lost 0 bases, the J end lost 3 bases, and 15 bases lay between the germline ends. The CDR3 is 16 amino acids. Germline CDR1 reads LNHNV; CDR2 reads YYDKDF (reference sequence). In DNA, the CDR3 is TGTGCCACCAGCAGAGATGGCGGGAAAAAATACTACGAGCAGTACTTC. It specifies CATSRDGGKKYYEQYF.

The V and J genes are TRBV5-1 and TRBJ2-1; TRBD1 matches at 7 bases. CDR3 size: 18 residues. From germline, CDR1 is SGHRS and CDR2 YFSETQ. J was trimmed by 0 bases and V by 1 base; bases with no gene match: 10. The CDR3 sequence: CASSLISLAGGSYNEQFF. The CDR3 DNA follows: TGCGCCAGCAGCTTGATCTCTTTGGCAGGGGGCTCCTACAATGAGCAGTTCTTC.

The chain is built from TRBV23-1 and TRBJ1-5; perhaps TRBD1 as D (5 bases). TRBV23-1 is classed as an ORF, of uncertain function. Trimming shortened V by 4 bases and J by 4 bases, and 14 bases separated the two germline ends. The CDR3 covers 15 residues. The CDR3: CASSLLGGFNQPQHF. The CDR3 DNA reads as TGCGCCAGCAGTCTACTCGGGGGTTTTAATCAGCCCCAGCATTTT.

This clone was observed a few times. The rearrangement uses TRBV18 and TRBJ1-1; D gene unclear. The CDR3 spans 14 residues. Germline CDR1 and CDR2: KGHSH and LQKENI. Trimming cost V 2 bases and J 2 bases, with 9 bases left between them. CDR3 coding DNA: TGTGCCAGCTCACCAGACACCTCAAACACTGAAGCTTTCTTT. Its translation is CASSPDTSNTEAFF.

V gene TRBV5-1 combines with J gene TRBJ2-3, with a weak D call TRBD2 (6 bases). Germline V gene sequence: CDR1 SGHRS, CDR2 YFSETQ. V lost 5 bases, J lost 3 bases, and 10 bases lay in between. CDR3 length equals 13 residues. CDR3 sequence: CASRKAGTDTQYF. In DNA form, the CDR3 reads TGCGCCAGCAGGAAGGCGGGGACAGATACGCAGTATTTT.

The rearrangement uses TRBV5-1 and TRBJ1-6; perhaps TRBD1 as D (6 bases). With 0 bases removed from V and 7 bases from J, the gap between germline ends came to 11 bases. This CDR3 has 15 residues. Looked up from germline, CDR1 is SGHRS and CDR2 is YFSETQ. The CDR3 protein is CASSLGQAGNSPLHF. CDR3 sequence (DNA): TGCGCCAGCAGCTTGGGACAGGCTGGAAATTCACCCCTCCACTTT.